This is a list of T cell receptor beta chains from one sample in a study of T cell changes during pregnancy in multiple sclerosis. Sequencing used immunoSEQ multiplex PCR; TCRdb keeps in-frame clones, though not all of them. The sample has about 70,000 clones, around 90% seen once; the top ten hold over 1.3%. The sequences come from peripheral blood, collected after pregnancy. The receptors come from a female donor with multiple sclerosis, enrolled in a pregnancy study. Both conserved end residues are part of each CDR3. D genes are given only for firm matches. Part of the rows lack a size; the others show once, few, many or a class for expanded clones.

V: TRBV11-2
D: TRBD1
size: -
J: TRBJ1-4
DNA: TGTGCCAGCAGCGCCCGACAGGGAGACGGGGAAAAACTGTTTTTT
CDR3: CASSARQGDGEKLFF

V: TRBV9
D: TRBD1
size: -
J: TRBJ2-7
DNA: TGTGCCAGCAGCCCCCGCCCGGGACAGAGCTACGAGCAGTACTTC
CDR3: CASSPRPGQSYEQYF

V: TRBV10-3
D: TRBD1
size: -
J: TRBJ2-7
DNA: TGTGCCATCAGGGAGGACAGGGCACCCACCTACGAGCAGTACTTC
CDR3: CAIREDRAPTYEQYF

V: TRBV18
D: -
size: -
J: TRBJ2-1
DNA: TGTGCCAGCTCACCATCGAGCGCCCAATACAATGAGCAGTTCTTC
CDR3: CASSPSSAQYNEQFF

V: TRBV2
D: TRBD2
size: -
J: TRBJ2-2
DNA: TGTGCCAGCAGCCCGGGACTAGCGGGAGCGAGAGGGGAGCTGTTTTTT
CDR3: CASSPGLAGARGELFF

V: TRBV5-4
D: -
size: -
J: TRBJ2-1
DNA: TGTGCCAGCAGCTTGGGGGGTGGAGGGACGTACAATGAGCAGTTCTTC
CDR3: CASSLGGGGTYNEQFF

V: TRBV19
D: -
size: -
J: TRBJ2-7
DNA: TGTGCCAGTAGTATTCCTAGCGCCACGCCCGCCTCCTACGAGCAGTACTTC
CDR3: CASSIPSATPASYEQYF

V: TRBV28
D: TRBD1
size: -
J: TRBJ1-5
DNA: TGTGCCAGCAGTTTAGACAGGGGGAGCAATCAGCCCCAGCATTTT
CDR3: CASSLDRGSNQPQHF

V: TRBV11-2
D: -
size: -
J: TRBJ1-1
DNA: TGTGCCAGCAGCTTAGCGGCGGAGACGAACACTGAAGCTTTCTTT
CDR3: CASSLAAETNTEAFF

V: TRBV12-5
D: -
size: -
J: TRBJ1-5
DNA: TGTGCTAGTGGTTTTCCGTCGTGGCCCCAGCATTTT
CDR3: CASGFPSWPQHF

V: TRBV11-2
D: -
size: -
J: TRBJ2-1
DNA: TGTGCCAGCAGCTTAGAAGGGAGGTCTTTTAATGAGCAGTTCTTC
CDR3: CASSLEGRSFNEQFF

V: TRBV9
D: TRBD1
size: -
J: TRBJ2-3
DNA: TGTGCCAGCAGCGTAGGAGGTTCTAGGACAGGGGGCACGGATACGCAGTATTTT
CDR3: CASSVGGSRTGGTDTQYF

V: TRBV19
D: TRBD2
size: -
J: TRBJ2-7
DNA: TGTGCCAGTAGTCCCGAACAGACTAGCGGCTCCTACGAGCAGTACTTC
CDR3: CASSPEQTSGSYEQYF

V: TRBV4-3
D: -
size: -
J: TRBJ1-1
DNA: TGCGCCAGCAGCCAAGATCTTGGGGCCGGCGAGGCTTTCTTT
CDR3: CASSQDLGAGEAFF

V: TRBV19
D: TRBD1
size: -
J: TRBJ1-4
DNA: TGTGCCAGTAGTTCCCGGGACAGGGGGCGAGGGATTGAAAAACTGTTTTTT
CDR3: CASSSRDRGRGIEKLFF

V: TRBV30
D: -
size: few
J: TRBJ1-1
DNA: TGTGCCTGGAGTGTATCAGGGGTAATGACTGAAGCTTTCTTT
CDR3: CAWSVSGVMTEAFF

V: TRBV7-9
D: -
size: -
J: TRBJ2-7
DNA: TGTGCCAGCAGCCCTCCACTCCCCCCTTCCTCCTACGAGCAGTACTTC
CDR3: CASSPPLPPSSYEQYF

V: TRBV7-2
D: -
size: -
J: TRBJ2-7
DNA: TGTGCCAGCAGCGCGAGGTCCGAGCAGTACTTC
CDR3: CASSARSEQYF

V: TRBV5-6
D: TRBD1
size: -
J: TRBJ1-1
DNA: TGTGCCAGCAGCACCTTCCGGGACAGGGTCACTGAAGCTTTCTTT
CDR3: CASSTFRDRVTEAFF

V: TRBV27
D: TRBD2
size: -
J: TRBJ2-1
DNA: TGTGCCAGCAGTTCTCGGGCTAGCGGATACAATGAGCAGTTCTTC
CDR3: CASSSRASGYNEQFF

V: TRBV5-5
D: -
size: -
J: TRBJ1-2
DNA: TGTGCCAGCAGCTACCCCGACAGGCCACTCTATGGCTACACCTTC
CDR3: CASSYPDRPLYGYTF

V: TRBV7-9
D: TRBD1
size: -
J: TRBJ1-2
DNA: TGTGCCAGCAGCTTAGAAAGTATGACAGGGCGCTATGGCTACACCTTC
CDR3: CASSLESMTGRYGYTF

V: TRBV27
D: TRBD2
size: -
J: TRBJ2-7
DNA: TGTGCCAGCAAACCAGCGGGAGGGCCGAGGGGCTACGAGCAGTACTTC
CDR3: CASKPAGGPRGYEQYF

V: TRBV21-1
D: -
size: few
J: TRBJ2-7
DNA: TGTGCCAGCAGCAAAGGATCCGCGTTAGCGGGAGGCCATCCCTACGAGCAGTACTTC
CDR3: CASSKGSALAGGHPYEQYF

V: TRBV19
D: TRBD2
size: -
J: TRBJ2-7
DNA: TGTGCCAGTAGTAGCTTAGCGGGAGACGAGCAGTACTTC
CDR3: CASSSLAGDEQYF

V: TRBV11-1
D: -
size: -
J: TRBJ2-7
DNA: TGTGCCAGCAGCTTAGAGGGAGGTTACGAGCAGTACTTC
CDR3: CASSLEGGYEQYF

V: TRBV7-9
D: TRBD2
size: -
J: TRBJ2-4
DNA: TGTGCCAGCAGTTGGACTAGCGGGATCCTCATTCAGTACTTC
CDR3: CASSWTSGILIQYF